The 32 T cell receptor beta chains below come from one sample, sequenced in a study of blood T cell repertoires in COVID-19 (TCRdb year 2020). The library was made by the immunoSEQ multiplex PCR assay. In its TCRdb copy, this immuneACCESS table keeps in-frame sequences only and misses some clones. Where compared with another copy, unresolved V genes explain less than half of these, and the others have no known cause. This sample lists approximately 210,000 clones; 84% were detected once. The top ten constitute roughly a fifth of the sample. The sequencing input was peripheral blood. The receptors come from a human donor in a cohort sampled during active COVID-19.

The chain combines TRBV19 with TRBJ1-1, with 7 bases identical to TRBD1. This CDR3 spans 13 amino acids. Germline CDR1 is LNHDA and CDR2 is SQIVND (reference sequence). J lost 5 bases, V lost 5 bases, and 5 bases had no gene match. CDR3 protein: CASSPQQGTEAFF. CDR3 DNA: TGTGCCAGTAGTCCCCAACAGGGGACTGAAGCTTTCTTT.

The chain uses TRBV28 and TRBJ1-1, with a possible D match to TRBD1 (6 bases). The CDR3 is made up of 13 amino acids. Per the germline V gene, CDR1 is MDHEN and CDR2 is SYDVKM. The germline V and J ends were trimmed by 8 bases and 3 bases, with 13 bases remaining between them. This chain's CDR3 is CASEGGVYTEAFF. The CDR3 DNA sequence: TGTGCCAGCGAGGGGGGGGTGTACACTGAAGCTTTCTTT.

V gene TRBV12-3 or TRBV12-4 combines with J gene TRBJ2-3; 7 nucleotides agree with TRBD2. This CDR3 spans 12 amino acids. With V trimmed by 6 bases and J by 6 bases, 3 bases remained unmatched. The CDR3 region has the DNA TGTGCCAGCAGCGGACTAGTGGATACGCAGTATTTT. This encodes CASSGLVDTQYF.

This clone appeared once. This rearrangement joins TRBV30 to TRBJ2-1; no reliable D call. From germline, CDR1 is GTSNPN and CDR2 SVGIG (reference sequence). The CDR3 spans 11 residues. This chain's CDR3 is CACSRSDEQFF. CDR3 DNA sequence: TGTGCATGTTCTAGATCCGATGAGCAGTTCTTC.

This chain uses TRBV19 with TRBJ2-2; TRBD2 might be the D (5 bases). The CDR3 is 15 residues long. Germline lookup yields CDR1 LNHDA and CDR2 SQIVND (reference sequence). V lost 5 bases, J lost 3 bases, and 13 bases lay in between. The CDR3 coding sequence is TGTGCCAGTAGTTTTGGCTCGAGGGACACCGGGGAGCTGTTTTTT. The encoded protein is CASSFGSRDTGELFF.

The chain couples TRBV6-1 to TRBJ1-1; D possibly corresponds to TRBD1 (5 bases). CDR1 is MNHNS, CDR2 SASEGT, per germline. This CDR3 has 14 residues. Trimming removed 2 bases from V and 5 bases from J, with 12 bases in between. In DNA form, the CDR3 reads TGTGCCAGCAGTGAACATCGGGGGGTGACTGAAGCTTTCTTT. This sequence encodes CASSEHRGVTEAFF.

The rearrangement uses TRBV7-2 and TRBJ2-3; 7 nucleotides line up with TRBD2. This CDR3 region has 13 residues. Germline assignment: CDR1 SGHTA and CDR2 FQGNSA. Trimming removed 11 bases from V and 4 bases from J; junction bases left unmatched: 9. CDR3 sequence (DNA): TGTGCCTGCTCACCGGGGGGTCCAGATACGCAGTATTTT. Encoded protein: CACSPGGPDTQYF.

The chain employs TRBV6-1 and TRBJ2-2; a possible D gene is TRBD1 (5 bases). The germline V gene encodes CDR1 MNHNS and CDR2 SASEGT. CDR3 size: 12 residues. Trimming stripped 2 bases from V and 7 bases from J, with 5 bases between. The CDR3 nucleotides read TGTGCCAGCAGTGAACAGGGCGGGGAGCTGTTTTTT. This gives the protein CASSEQGGELFF.

This chain uses TRBV6-6 with TRBJ2-7, with 15 bases that match TRBD2. Losses at the gene ends were 6 bases for V and 6 bases for J; bases not matched to a gene: 6. The CDR3 runs to 15 residues. Germline CDR1 MNHNY, CDR2 SVGAGI (reference sequence). The CDR3 region has the DNA TGTGCCAGCAGGCGGACTAGCGGGAGGGTCACCGAGCAGTACTTC. Protein: CASRRTSGRVTEQYF.

The rearrangement joins TRBV10-3 to TRBJ2-3, with 10 bases aligning to TRBD2. V lost 4 bases, J lost 0 bases, and 4 bases stayed unmatched. The germline V gene encodes CDR1 ENHRY and CDR2 SYGVKD. The CDR3 is 16 residues long. CDR3 protein: CAISGSTSGSTDTQYF. In nucleotides, the CDR3 is TGTGCCATCAGTGGGTCGACTAGCGGGAGCACAGATACGCAGTATTTT.

V gene TRBV6-6 combines with J gene TRBJ1-2, with D uncertain. V was cut by 5 bases and J by 6 bases, with 19 bases left in between. The CDR3 length is 15 residues. Germline V gene lookup returns CDR1 MNHNY and CDR2 SVGAGI (reference sequence). CDR3 in amino acids: CASSTAIGRKDGYTF. CDR3 in DNA: TGTGCCAGCAGTACGGCTATAGGGAGGAAGGATGGCTACACCTTC.

In nucleotides, the CDR3 is TGTGCCAGCTCACCAGCCAGGGGAAACACCATATATTTT. It translates to CASSPARGNTIYF. This chain uses TRBV18 with TRBJ1-3; D remains unclear. Trimming shortened V by 2 bases and J by 4 bases, and 6 bases separated the two germline ends. The germline V gene has CDR1 KGHSH and CDR2 LQKENI. This CDR3 comprises 13 residues. Supplemented by reference TRBV18 and TRBJ1-3, the full variable domain reads NAGVMQNPRHLVRRRGQEARLRCSPMKGHSHVYWYRQLPEEGLKFMVYLQKENIIDESGMPKERFSAEFPKEGPSILRIQQVVRGDSAAYFCASSPARGNTIYFGEGSWLTVV.

This sequence joins TRBV5-6 and TRBJ2-7; 7 bases align to TRBD1. Germline V lookup: CDR1 SGHDT, CDR2 YYEEEE. The CDR3 has 16 amino acids. The J segment lost 2 bases and the V segment lost 4 bases, leaving 12 bases of the junction unmatched. Here the CDR3 reads CASSTPHRGATYEQYV. CDR3 DNA sequence: TGTGCCAGCAGCACACCACACAGGGGTGCCACCTACGAGCAGTACGTC.

The V and J genes are TRBV5-1 and TRBJ2-7; D may be TRBD1 (6 bases). This CDR3 is built from 15 residues. In germline, CDR1 is SGHRS, CDR2 YFSETQ. V lost 4 bases and J lost 3, with 17 bases in between. CDR3 in amino acids: CASSPQGQKVYEQYF. The CDR3 nucleotides read TGCGCCAGCAGCCCACAGGGTCAAAAGGTCTACGAGCAGTACTTC.

This clone was counted between two and nine times. V gene TRBV5-1 combines with J gene TRBJ1-1; maybe TRBD1 (5 bases). The CDR3 is made up of 15 amino acids. Per germline, CDR1 SGHRS and CDR2 YFSETQ. Trimming removed 0 bases at V and 7 bases at J, with 16 bases between. This chain's CDR3 is CASSLVDGRQIEAFF. The CDR3 DNA is TGCGCCAGCAGCTTGGTCGACGGCAGACAGATTGAAGCTTTCTTT.

This sequence joins TRBV24-1 and TRBJ1-2; D not resolved. V was pared by 5 bases and J by 5 bases, with 14 bases between. Germline V gene lookup returns CDR1 KGHDR and CDR2 SFDVKD. The CDR3 covers 14 residues. The CDR3 coding sequence is TGTGCCACCAGTGGTAGTCTCATAGTGTATGGCTACACCTTC. Amino acids: CATSGSLIVYGYTF.

V usage is TRBV28 and J usage is TRBJ2-6; TRBD1 is a possible D gene (6 bases). Per the germline V gene, CDR1 is MDHEN and CDR2 is SYDVKM. Trimming shortened V by 3 bases and J by 2 bases, and 14 bases separated the two germline ends. The CDR3 is made up of 17 amino acids. The CDR3 spells CASSFAGARTGANVLTF. The DNA of the CDR3 is TGTGCCAGCAGTTTCGCAGGGGCTCGGACTGGGGCCAACGTCCTGACTTTC.

The chain uses TRBV3-1 (or the pseudogene TRBV3-2) and TRBJ1-1; D is unclear. The CDR3 has 12 amino acids. Looked up from germline, CDR1 is LGHDT and CDR2 is YNNKEL (reference sequence). The ends were cut back, 2 bases at V and 11 bases at J, with 12 bases in the middle. CDR3 in amino acids: CASSQSSTGAFF. The CDR3 nucleotides read TGTGCCAGCAGCCAATCAAGTACCGGGGCTTTCTTT.

The DNA for the CDR3 is TGTGCCAGCAGCAAACCAAAACAGGGGGCGAAGGAGACCCAGTACTTC. Translation: CASSKPKQGAKETQYF. This sequence joins TRBV7-9 and TRBJ2-5; 9 nucleotides agree with TRBD1. The CDR3 loop spans 16 amino acids. Trimming took 5 bases from V and 5 from J; bases not matched to a gene: 12. The germline CDR1 and CDR2 sequences are SEHNR and FQNEAQ (reference sequence). The variable domain in full, with the rest retrieved from reference TRBV7-9 and TRBJ2-5, is DTGVSQNPRHKITKRGQNVTFRCDPISEHNRLYWYRQTLGQGPEFLTYFQNEAQLEKSRLLSDRFSAERPKGSFSTLEIQRTEQGDSAMYLCASSKPKQGAKETQYFGPGTRLLVL.

The gene calls are TRBV5-4 and TRBJ2-7, with D maybe TRBD2 (7 bases). Germline CDR1 is SGHNT and CDR2 is YYREEE (reference sequence). This CDR3 is 16 amino acids long. V was clipped by 4 bases and J by 3 bases, with 20 bases between them. The CDR3 DNA reads as TGTGCCAGCAGCCTGGAGGGGGGGGCCCTTTACTACGAGCAGTACGTC. This translates into CASSLEGGALYYEQYV.

The chain joins TRBV25-1 to TRBJ2-7; D perhaps matches TRBD2 (5 bases). The germline V and J ends were trimmed by 6 bases and 2 bases, with 5 bases remaining between them. Germline-derived CDR1 and CDR2 are MGHDK and SYGVNS. The CDR3 has 11 amino acids. CDR3 coding DNA: TGTGCCAGCAGCGGGGCCTACGAGCAGTACTTC. Protein sequence: CASSGAYEQYF.

This rearrangement joins TRBV7-9 to TRBJ2-7; 10 bases align to TRBD2. The CDR3 runs 15 residues. V lost 7 bases, J lost 2 bases, and 8 bases stayed unmatched. CDR1 is SEHNR and CDR2 is FQNEAQ in the germline V gene (reference sequence). The CDR3 DNA reads TGTGCCAGCAACCCCCCGCTAGCGGGAGCCTACGAGCAGTACTTC. It translates to CASNPPLAGAYEQYF.

The rearrangement joins TRBV27 to TRBJ2-3, with a weak D call TRBD1 (5 bases). This CDR3 comprises 17 residues. Germline V gives CDR1 MNHEY, CDR2 SMNVEV (reference sequence). Trimming pared 0 bases from V and 0 bases from J, leaving 13 bases between. CDR3 loop: CASSLSRTPSSTDTQYF. Written as DNA, the CDR3 is TGTGCCAGCAGTTTATCCCGGACACCATCTAGCACAGATACGCAGTATTTT.

V usage is TRBV2 and J usage is TRBJ1-4; TRBD1 matches at 8 bases. CDR1 and CDR2 from the germline V gene are SNHLY and FYNNEI. There are 24 residues in the CDR3. The V and J ends lost 7 bases and 8 bases, in that order; junction bases with no gene match: 39. CDR3 in amino acids: CASTPLFGQGDGTVVWSTGEKLFF. The CDR3 nucleotides are TGTGCCAGCACGCCATTATTTGGACAGGGCGATGGAACTGTGGTTTGGTCAACGGGGGAAAAACTGTTTTTT.

This clone was recorded a few times. CDR3 DNA sequence: TGTGCCAGCAGCCTAGCGGGACACAGATCCTACGAGCAGTACGTC. Translated, it gives CASSLAGHRSYEQYV. The chain links TRBV14 to TRBJ2-7; 8 bases match TRBD2. Germline V gene lookup returns CDR1 SGHDN and CDR2 FVKESK. The CDR3 runs to 15 residues. V dropped 4 bases and J dropped 1; count of bases not matched to a gene: 6.

This chain uses TRBV19 with TRBJ1-5; 12 bases map to TRBD1. The ends lost 7 bases at V and 4 bases at J; junction bases unmatched: 5. Germline CDR1 LNHDA, CDR2 SQIVND (reference sequence). This CDR3 comprises 15 residues. The CDR3 bases are TGTGCCAGTAAGGGACAGGGGGCGCGAAATCAGCCCCAGCATTTT. It is translated as CASKGQGARNQPQHF.

The chain joins TRBV19 to TRBJ2-6; maybe TRBD1 (6 bases). The CDR3 length is 14 residues. V lost 5 bases, J lost 2 bases, and 7 bases lay in between. The germline CDR1 and CDR2 sequences are LNHDA and SQIVND (reference sequence). The CDR3 DNA reads as TGTGCCAGTAGTCACAGGGCTGGGGCCAACGTCCTGACTTTC. Translating gives CASSHRAGANVLTF.

This chain joins TRBV28 and TRBJ2-7, with 9 positions matching TRBD2. V lost 1 base, J lost 2 bases, and 6 bases stayed unmatched. The CDR3 is 16 residues long. CDR1 is MDHEN and CDR2 is SYDVKM in the germline V gene. The chain's CDR3 is CASSLFPLAGAYEQYF. In DNA form, the CDR3 reads TGTGCCAGCAGTTTATTTCCCTTAGCGGGGGCCTACGAGCAGTACTTC.

This chain uses TRBV27 with TRBJ1-2, with D perhaps TRBD1 (5 bases). The CDR3 sequence is 13 residues long. Trimming cost V 8 bases and J 8 bases, with 18 bases left between them. The germline V gene encodes CDR1 MNHEY and CDR2 SMNVEV (reference sequence). CDR3 residues: CASGQRPEWGYTF. CDR3 DNA sequence: TGTGCCAGCGGACAAAGGCCAGAGTGGGGCTACACCTTC.

This clone was observed a single time. The chain recombines TRBV25-1 with TRBJ1-2, with D maybe TRBD1 (6 bases). Trimming took off 3 bases at V and 6 bases at J, with 14 bases between the two ends. CDR1 and CDR2 from the germline V gene are MGHDK and SYGVNS. CDR3 length equals 14 residues. The CDR3 spells CASSDPQGHHGYTF. CDR3 DNA: TGTGCCAGCAGTGACCCACAGGGTCACCATGGCTACACCTTC.

V is TRBV18 and J is TRBJ2-7; 7 bases align to TRBD1. CDR1 and CDR2 from the germline V gene are KGHSH and LQKENI. J was trimmed by 2 bases and V by 3 bases; bases with no gene match: 4. This CDR3 region has 14 residues. The DNA of the CDR3 is TGTGCCAGCTCACCTTCGACAGGGACCTACGAGCAGTACGTC. Translating it yields CASSPSTGTYEQYV.

The table lists this clone with a count of one. V and J are TRBV5-1 and TRBJ2-7; 9 positions agree with TRBD2. The V segment lost 3 bases and the J segment 5 bases; nucleotides outside the gene matches: 9. The CDR3 is 15 residues long. The germline gives CDR1 SGHRS, CDR2 YFSETQ. The CDR3 sequence: CASSSAGTSTNEQYF. The CDR3, as DNA: TGCGCCAGCAGCTCCGCCGGGACTAGCACCAACGAGCAGTACTTC. Full variable domain (remainder filled in from reference TRBV5-1 and TRBJ2-7): KAGVTQTPRYLIKTRGQQVTLSCSPISGHRSVSWYQQTPGQGLQFLFEYFSETQRNKGNFPGRFSGRQFSNSRSEMNVSTLELGDSALYLCASSSAGTSTNEQYFGPGTRLTVT.